Following are 11 T cell receptor beta chains from one sample sequenced in a study of regulatory T cells in long-lasting Graves disease. Through Arm-PCR of CDR3 regions and iRepertoire HTBI primers, TCR beta libraries were built. TCRdb re-analysed the multiplex PCR reads in MiXCR, keeping a single row per CDR3 protein. This table holds approximately 300,000 distinct CDR3 sequences, 15% to 20% found once. As for time point: newly diagnosed GD, antithyroid drugs for less than 3 months. Making the TCR library involved RNA that had been extracted from PBMCs. Specimen: peripheral blood mononuclear cells (PBMCs), collected at new diagnosis, from a patient treated with antithyroid drugs. The origin of the receptors is a female donor with Graves disease.

This clonotype was found many times. The rearrangement joins TRBV19 to TRBJ2-4, with TRBD2 matching over 12 bases. This CDR3 region has 21 residues. V trimming: 10 bases; J trimming: 3 bases; junction bases outside the gene matches: 25. Germline V gene lookup returns CDR1 LNHDA and CDR2 SQIVND (reference sequence). CDR3 DNA sequence: TGTGCCACAGGACAGGGAGTCGCTAGCGGGAGGGCCGGGGTCGGCAAAAACATTCAGTACTTC. Its translation is CATGQGVASGRAGVGKNIQYF.

This clonotype was seen more than once but under ten times. The chain recombines TRBV18 with TRBJ2-1; D remains unclear. Per germline, CDR1 KGHSH and CDR2 LQKENI. V lost 4 bases and J 9 bases, leaving 16 bases between the germline ends. CDR3 length equals 14 residues. The CDR3 DNA sequence: TGTGCCAGCTCACACTACGTAGTATCTGGTGAGCAGTTCTTC. It specifies CASSHYVVSGEQFF.

This clonotype has at least ten counts. The chain is built from TRBV11-2 and TRBJ1-5; D gene ambiguous. Germline lookup yields CDR1 SGHAT and CDR2 FQNNGV. Trimming removed 3 bases at V and 0 bases at J, with 9 bases between. CDR3 length: 15 residues. As DNA, the CDR3 is TGTGCCAGCAGCTTTGGCAGTCCTAGCAATCAGCCCCAGCATTTT. Its translation is CASSFGSPSNQPQHF.

This clonotype has only a few counts. The chain has TRBV5-6 and TRBJ2-7; a possible D gene is TRBD1 (6 bases). The length of the CDR3 is 14 residues. Germline CDR1 is SGHDT and CDR2 is YYEEEE. Trimming shortened V by 2 bases and J by 5 bases, and 14 bases separated the two germline ends. CDR3 nucleotides: TGTGCCAGCAGCTTCCCCGGGACATCAGACGAGCAGTACTTC. The encoded protein is CASSFPGTSDEQYF.

Worth noting for this clonotype: A read error likely explains this, since a far larger clone differs by one base. The J gene is TRBJ2-1, the V gene TRBV7-2; D perhaps matches TRBD1 (6 bases). CDR1 is SGHTA, CDR2 FQGNSA, per germline. The CDR3 contains 17 residues. CDR3 sequence: CVSSYSRDTYSYNEQFF. CDR3 bases: TGTGTCAGCAGTTACAGCCGGGACACCTACTCCTACAATGAGCAGTTCTTC.

In this sample, this clonotype turned up many times. V gene TRBV28 combines with J gene TRBJ2-2, with 7 bases matching TRBD1. The germline CDR1 and CDR2 sequences are MDHEN and SYDVKM. The CDR3 consists of 18 residues. V shed 6 bases and J 3 bases; nucleotides not matched to a gene: 16. The CDR3 DNA reads TGTGCCAGCAGCCCCGACTTTACAGGGGTGGGTGACACCGGGGAGCTGTTTTTT. It encodes CASSPDFTGVGDTGELFF.

Ten or more counts support this clonotype. This chain connects TRBV7-2 to TRBJ1-5; perhaps TRBD1 as D (5 bases). Looked up from germline, CDR1 is SGHTA and CDR2 is FQGNSA. This CDR3 contains 15 residues. With 0 bases removed from V and 3 bases from J, the gap between germline ends came to 9 bases. The chain's CDR3 is CASSLAQANNQPQHF. CDR3 nucleotide sequence: TGTGCCAGCAGCTTAGCACAGGCTAACAATCAGCCCCAGCATTTT. The variable domain in full, completed from reference TRBV7-2 and TRBJ1-5, reads GAGVSQSPSNKVTEKGKDVELRCDPISGHTALYWYRQSLGQGLEFLIYFQGNSAPDKSGLPSDRFSAERTGGSVSTLTIQRTQQEDSAVYLCASSLAQANNQPQHFGDGTRLSIL.

The chain employs TRBV20-1 and TRBJ2-3, with 8 nucleotides matching TRBD2. V lost 8 bases, J lost 4 bases, and 11 bases stayed unmatched. Germline CDR1 reads DFQATT; CDR2 reads SNEGSKA (reference sequence). CDR3 size: 14 residues. Written as DNA, the CDR3 is TGCAGTCTACCTTCCGGGCGGGGGGCAGATACGCAGTATTTT. Its translation: CSLPSGRGADTQYF.

This chain links TRBV4-1 with TRBJ2-4; TRBD1 aligns across 8 bases. V shed 0 bases, J shed 6 bases, and the junction held 7 bases outside the gene matches. CDR1 and CDR2 (germline): MGHRA, YSYEKL. The length of the CDR3 is 16 residues. The CDR3 DNA reads as TGCGCCAGCAGCCAAGATCAGAACAGGGGGAGAAACATTCAGTACTTC. Its translation is CASSQDQNRGRNIQYF.

The chain combines TRBV24-1 with TRBJ2-5; 10 bases agree with TRBD1. Germline loops: CDR1 KGHDR, CDR2 SFDVKD. CDR3 length equals 16 residues. V was clipped by 4 bases and J by 2 bases; unmatched bases: 6. The CDR3 DNA follows: TGTGCCACCAGTGACCCCCGGGACAGGGGACAAGAGACCCAGTACTTC. Its translation is CATSDPRDRGQETQYF.

This clonotype was seen at least ten times. V and J are TRBV19 and TRBJ2-5; 7 bases line up with TRBD2. Germline lookup yields CDR1 LNHDA and CDR2 SQIVND (reference sequence). The CDR3 is 16 residues long. Losses at the gene ends were 4 bases for V and 4 bases for J; bases not matched to a gene: 12. In DNA, the CDR3 is TGTGCCAGTAGTAGCAGCTCCGGGGGGATAGGAGAGACCCAGTACTTC. Amino acid sequence: CASSSSSGGIGETQYF.